This T cell receptor beta chain came from a study of cytomegalovirus exposure and HLA in healthy donors. V gave up 5 bases and J gave up 7 bases; unmatched junction bases: 16. CDR3 length: 17 amino acids. Germline V lookup: CDR1 SGHTA, CDR2 FQGTGA. 13 Jbeta primers and 60 Vbeta primers were used for the PCR. The method was immunoSEQ multiplex PCR; TCRdb's version includes in-frame clones alone and lacks a portion of them. The data hold approximately 170,000 clones, with around three quarters observed a single time. The V call is TRBV7-3, the J call TRBJ2-7, with 11 bases fitting TRBD2. The receptor's source is a woman aged 40 to 50 in good health and CMV-seronegative. What was sequenced was PBMCs. CDR3 in DNA: TGTGCCAGCAGCCCCTCTCCGGGACTAGCGGCCCAGGGGGAGCAGTACTTC. As protein: CASSPSPGLAAQGEQYF.